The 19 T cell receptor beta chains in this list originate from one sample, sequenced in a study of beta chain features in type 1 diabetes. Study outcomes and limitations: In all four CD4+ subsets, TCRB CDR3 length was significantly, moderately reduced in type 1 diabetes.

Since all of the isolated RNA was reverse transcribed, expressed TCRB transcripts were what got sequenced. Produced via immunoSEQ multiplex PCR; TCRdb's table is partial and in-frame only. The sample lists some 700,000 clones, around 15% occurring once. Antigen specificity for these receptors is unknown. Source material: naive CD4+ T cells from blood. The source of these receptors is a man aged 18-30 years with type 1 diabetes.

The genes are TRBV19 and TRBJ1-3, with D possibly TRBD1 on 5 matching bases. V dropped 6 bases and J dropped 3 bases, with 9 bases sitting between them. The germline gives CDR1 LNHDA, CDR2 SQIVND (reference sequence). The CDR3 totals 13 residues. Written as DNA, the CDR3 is TGTGCCAGTAGAGCGGACATTGGAAACACCATATATTTT. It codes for CASRADIGNTIYF. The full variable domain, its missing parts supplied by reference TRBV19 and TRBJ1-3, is DGGITQSPKYLFRKEGQNVTLSCEQNLNHDAMYWYRQDPGQGLRLIYYSQIVNDFQKGDIAEGYSVSREKKESFPLTVTSAQKNPTAFYLCASRADIGNTIYFGEGSWLTVV.

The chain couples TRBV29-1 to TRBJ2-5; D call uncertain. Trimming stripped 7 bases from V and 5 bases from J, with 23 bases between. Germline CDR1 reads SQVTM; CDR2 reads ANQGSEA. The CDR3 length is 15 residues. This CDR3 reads CSAVGAVGRWETQYF. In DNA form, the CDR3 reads TGCAGCGCTGTCGGCGCAGTTGGCAGATGGGAGACCCAGTACTTC.

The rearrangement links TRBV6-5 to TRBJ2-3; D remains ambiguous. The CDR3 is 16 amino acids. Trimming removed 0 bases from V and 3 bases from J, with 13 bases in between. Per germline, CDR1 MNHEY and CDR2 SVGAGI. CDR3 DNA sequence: TGTGCCAGCAGTTACTCCGAGTCCCTCGGGACAGATACGCAGTATTTT. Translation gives CASSYSESLGTDTQYF.

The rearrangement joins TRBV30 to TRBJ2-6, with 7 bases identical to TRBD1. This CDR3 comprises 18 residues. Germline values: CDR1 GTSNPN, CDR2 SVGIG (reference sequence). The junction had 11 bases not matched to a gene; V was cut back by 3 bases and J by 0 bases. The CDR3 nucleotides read TGTGCCTGGAGCGACCGTCGACAGGGATCCTCTGGGGCCAACGTCCTGACTTTC. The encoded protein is CAWSDRRQGSSGANVLTF.

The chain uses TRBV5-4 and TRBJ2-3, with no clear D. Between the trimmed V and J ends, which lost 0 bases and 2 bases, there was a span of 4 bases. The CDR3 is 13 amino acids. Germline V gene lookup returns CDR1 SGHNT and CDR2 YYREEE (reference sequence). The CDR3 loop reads CASSLATTDTQYF. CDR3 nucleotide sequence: TGTGCCAGCAGCTTGGCCACCACAGATACGCAGTATTTT.

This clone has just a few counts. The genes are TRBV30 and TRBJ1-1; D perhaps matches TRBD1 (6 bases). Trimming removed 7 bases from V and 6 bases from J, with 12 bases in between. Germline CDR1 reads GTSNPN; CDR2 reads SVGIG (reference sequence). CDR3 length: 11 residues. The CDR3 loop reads CASNTGPEAFF. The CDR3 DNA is TGTGCCTCGAATACAGGGCCTGAAGCTTTCTTT. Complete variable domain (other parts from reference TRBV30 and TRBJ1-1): SQTIHQWPATLVQPVGSPLSLECTVEGTSNPNLYWYRQAAGRGLQLLFYSVGIGQISSEVPQNLSASRPQDRQFILSSKKLLLSDSGFYLCASNTGPEAFFGQGTRLTVV.

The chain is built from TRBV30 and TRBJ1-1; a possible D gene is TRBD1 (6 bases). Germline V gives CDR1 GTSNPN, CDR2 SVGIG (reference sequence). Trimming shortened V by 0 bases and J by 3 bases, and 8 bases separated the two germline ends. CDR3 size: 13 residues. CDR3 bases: TGTGCCTGGAGTGTAGGGGGGGACACTGAAGCTTTCTTT. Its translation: CAWSVGGDTEAFF.

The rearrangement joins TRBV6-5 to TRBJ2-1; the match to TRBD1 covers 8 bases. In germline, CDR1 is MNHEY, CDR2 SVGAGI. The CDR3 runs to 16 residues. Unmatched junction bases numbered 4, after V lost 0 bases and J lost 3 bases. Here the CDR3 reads CASSYSGRGHYNEQFF. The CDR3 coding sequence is TGTGCCAGCAGTTACTCAGGCAGGGGGCACTACAATGAGCAGTTCTTC.

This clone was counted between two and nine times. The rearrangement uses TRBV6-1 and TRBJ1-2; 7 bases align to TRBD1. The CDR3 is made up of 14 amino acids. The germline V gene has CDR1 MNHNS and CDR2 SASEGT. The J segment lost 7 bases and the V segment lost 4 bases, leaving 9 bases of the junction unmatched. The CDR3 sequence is CASSVDRANSGYTF. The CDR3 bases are TGTGCCAGCAGTGTCGACAGGGCTAATTCTGGCTACACCTTC.

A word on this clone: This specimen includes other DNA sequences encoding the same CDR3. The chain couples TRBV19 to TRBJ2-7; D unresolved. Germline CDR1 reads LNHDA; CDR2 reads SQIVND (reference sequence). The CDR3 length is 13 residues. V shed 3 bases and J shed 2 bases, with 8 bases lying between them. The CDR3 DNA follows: TGTGCCAGTAGTATGGCAGGCCCCTACGAGCAGTACTTC. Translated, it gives CASSMAGPYEQYF. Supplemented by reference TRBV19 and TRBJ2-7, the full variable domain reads DGGITQSPKYLFRKEGQNVTLSCEQNLNHDAMYWYRQDPGQGLRLIYYSQIVNDFQKGDIAEGYSVSREKKESFPLTVTSAQKNPTAFYLCASSMAGPYEQYFGPGTRLTVT.

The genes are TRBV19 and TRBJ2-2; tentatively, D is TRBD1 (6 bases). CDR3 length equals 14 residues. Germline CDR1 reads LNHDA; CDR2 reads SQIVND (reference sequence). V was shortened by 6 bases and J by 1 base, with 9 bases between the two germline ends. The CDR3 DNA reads TGTGCCAGTAGGCCGGGACAGAACACCGGGGAGCTGTTTTTT. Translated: CASRPGQNTGELFF.

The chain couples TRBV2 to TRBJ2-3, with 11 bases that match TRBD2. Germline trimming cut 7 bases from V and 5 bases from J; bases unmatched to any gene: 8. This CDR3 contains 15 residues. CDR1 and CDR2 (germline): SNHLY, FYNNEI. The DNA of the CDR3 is TGTGCCAGCAATGGCCGACTAGCGGGGATAGATACGCAGTATTTT. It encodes CASNGRLAGIDTQYF.

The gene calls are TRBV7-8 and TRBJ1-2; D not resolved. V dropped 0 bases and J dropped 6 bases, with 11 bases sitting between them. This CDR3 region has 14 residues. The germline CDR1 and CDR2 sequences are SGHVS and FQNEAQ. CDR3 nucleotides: TGTGCCAGCAGCTTAGCTCACGCCAGCGATGGCTACACCTTC. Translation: CASSLAHASDGYTF.

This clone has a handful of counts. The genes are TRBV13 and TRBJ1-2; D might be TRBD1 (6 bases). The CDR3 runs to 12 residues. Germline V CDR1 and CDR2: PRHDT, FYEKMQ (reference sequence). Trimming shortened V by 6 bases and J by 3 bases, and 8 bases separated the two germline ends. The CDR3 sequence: CASSWTDYGYTF. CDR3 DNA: TGTGCCAGCAGTTGGACAGACTATGGCTACACCTTC.

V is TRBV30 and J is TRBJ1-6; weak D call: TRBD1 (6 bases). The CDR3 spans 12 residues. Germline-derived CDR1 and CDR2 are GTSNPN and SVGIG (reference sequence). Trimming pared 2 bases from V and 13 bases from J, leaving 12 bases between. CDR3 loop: CAWSPTGSPLHF. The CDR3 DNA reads TGTGCCTGGAGTCCTACAGGGTCCCCCCTCCACTTT.

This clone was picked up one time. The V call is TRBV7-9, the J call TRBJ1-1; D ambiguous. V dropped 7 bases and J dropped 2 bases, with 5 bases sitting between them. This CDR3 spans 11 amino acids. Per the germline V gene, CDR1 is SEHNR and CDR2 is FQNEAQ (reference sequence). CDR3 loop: CASTVNTEAFF. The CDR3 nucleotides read TGTGCCAGCACCGTCAACACTGAAGCTTTCTTT.

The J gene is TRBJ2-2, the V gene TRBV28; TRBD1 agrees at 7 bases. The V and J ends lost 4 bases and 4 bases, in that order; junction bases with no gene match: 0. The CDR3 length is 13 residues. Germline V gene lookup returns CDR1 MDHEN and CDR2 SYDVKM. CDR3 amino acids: CASSSGGTGELFF. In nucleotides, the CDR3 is TGTGCCAGCAGTTCAGGGGGCACCGGGGAGCTGTTTTTT.

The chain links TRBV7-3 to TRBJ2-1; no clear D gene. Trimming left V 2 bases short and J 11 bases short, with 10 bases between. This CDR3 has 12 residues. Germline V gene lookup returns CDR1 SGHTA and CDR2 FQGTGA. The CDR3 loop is CASSLVSEKQFF. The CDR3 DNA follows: TGTGCCAGCAGCTTAGTCAGCGAGAAGCAGTTCTTC.

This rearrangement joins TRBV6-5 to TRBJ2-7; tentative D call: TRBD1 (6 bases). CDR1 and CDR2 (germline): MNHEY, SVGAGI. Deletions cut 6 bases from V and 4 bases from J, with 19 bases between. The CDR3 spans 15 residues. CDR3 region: CASRARQADLYEQYF. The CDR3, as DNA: TGTGCCAGCAGAGCCAGACAGGCGGACCTTTACGAGCAGTACTTC.